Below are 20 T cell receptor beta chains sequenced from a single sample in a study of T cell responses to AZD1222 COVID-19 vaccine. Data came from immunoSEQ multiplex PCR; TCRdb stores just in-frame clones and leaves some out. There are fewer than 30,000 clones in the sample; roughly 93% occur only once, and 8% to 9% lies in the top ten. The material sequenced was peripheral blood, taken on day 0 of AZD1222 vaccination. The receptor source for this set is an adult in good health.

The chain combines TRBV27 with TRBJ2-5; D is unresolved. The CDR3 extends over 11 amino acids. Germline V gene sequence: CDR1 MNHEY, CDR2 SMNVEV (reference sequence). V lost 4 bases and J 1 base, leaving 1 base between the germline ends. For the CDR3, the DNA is TGTGCCAGCAGTTCCCAAGAGACCCAGTACTTC. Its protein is CASSSQETQYF.

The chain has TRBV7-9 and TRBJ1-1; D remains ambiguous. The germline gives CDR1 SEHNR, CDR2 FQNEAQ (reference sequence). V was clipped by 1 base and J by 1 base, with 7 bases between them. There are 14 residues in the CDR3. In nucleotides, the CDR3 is TGTGCCAGCAGCTTAGGTATAGGGAACACTGAAGCTTTCTTT. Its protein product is CASSLGIGNTEAFF.

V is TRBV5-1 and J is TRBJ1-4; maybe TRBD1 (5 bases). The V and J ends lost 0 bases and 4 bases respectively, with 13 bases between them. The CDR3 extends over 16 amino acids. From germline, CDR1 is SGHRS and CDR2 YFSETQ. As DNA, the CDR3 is TGCGCCAGCAGCTTGGCCGCGGTGGGGGATAATGAAAAACTGTTTTTT. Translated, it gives CASSLAAVGDNEKLFF.

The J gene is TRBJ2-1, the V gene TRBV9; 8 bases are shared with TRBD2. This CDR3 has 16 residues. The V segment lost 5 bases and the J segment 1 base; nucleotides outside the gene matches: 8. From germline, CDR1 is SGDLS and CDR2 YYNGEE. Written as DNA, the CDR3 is TGTGCCAGCAGGGCGAGCGGGAGCGGTTCCTACAATGAGCAGTTCTTC. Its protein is CASRASGSGSYNEQFF.

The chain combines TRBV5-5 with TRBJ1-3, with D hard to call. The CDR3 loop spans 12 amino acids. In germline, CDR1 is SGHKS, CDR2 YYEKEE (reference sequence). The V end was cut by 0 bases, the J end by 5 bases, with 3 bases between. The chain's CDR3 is CASSLDRNTIYF. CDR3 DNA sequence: TGTGCCAGCAGCTTGGATAGAAACACCATATATTTT.

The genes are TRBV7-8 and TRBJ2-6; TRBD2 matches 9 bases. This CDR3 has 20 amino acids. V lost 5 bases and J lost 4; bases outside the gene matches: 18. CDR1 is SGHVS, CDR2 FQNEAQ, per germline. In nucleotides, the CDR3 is TGTGCCAGCAGCCGAGCCGGCGCGCGGGAGGGTTCTTCCGGGGCCAACGTCCTGACTTTC. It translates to CASSRAGAREGSSGANVLTF.

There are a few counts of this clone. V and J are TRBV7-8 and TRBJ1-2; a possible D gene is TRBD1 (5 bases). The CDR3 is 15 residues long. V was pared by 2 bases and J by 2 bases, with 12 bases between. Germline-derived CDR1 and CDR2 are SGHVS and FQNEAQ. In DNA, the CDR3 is TGTGCCAGCAGCTTACCTTCACAGGAGAACTATGGCTACACCTTC. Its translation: CASSLPSQENYGYTF.

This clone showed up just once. CDR3 protein: CATTARTTYEQYF. The CDR3 DNA reads TGTGCCACCACCGCCAGGACCACCTACGAGCAGTACTTC. The J gene is TRBJ2-7, the V gene TRBV6-5; no reliable D call. Germline CDR1 and CDR2: MNHEY and SVGAGI. Trimming shortened V by 10 bases and J by 2 bases, and 15 bases separated the two germline ends. This CDR3 is 13 amino acids long.

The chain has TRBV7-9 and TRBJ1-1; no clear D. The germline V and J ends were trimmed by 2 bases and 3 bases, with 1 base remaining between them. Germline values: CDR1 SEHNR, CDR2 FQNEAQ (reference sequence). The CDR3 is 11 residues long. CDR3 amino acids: CASSLYTEAFF. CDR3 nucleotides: TGTGCCAGCAGCTTATACACTGAAGCTTTCTTT. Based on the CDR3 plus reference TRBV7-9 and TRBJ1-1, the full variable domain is DTGVSQNPRHKITKRGQNVTFRCDPISEHNRLYWYRQTLGQGPEFLTYFQNEAQLEKSRLLSDRFSAERPKGSFSTLEIQRTEQGDSAMYLCASSLYTEAFFGQGTRLTVV.

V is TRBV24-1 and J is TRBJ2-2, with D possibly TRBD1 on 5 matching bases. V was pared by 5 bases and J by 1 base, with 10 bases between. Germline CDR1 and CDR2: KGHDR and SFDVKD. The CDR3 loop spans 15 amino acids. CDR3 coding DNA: TGTGCCACCAGTGGCCGGACACTGAACACCGGGGAGCTGTTTTTT. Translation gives CATSGRTLNTGELFF.

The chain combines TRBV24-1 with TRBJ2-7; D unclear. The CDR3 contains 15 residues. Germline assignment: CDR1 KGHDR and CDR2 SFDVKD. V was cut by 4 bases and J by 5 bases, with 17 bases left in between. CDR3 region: CATSDPSAPSNEQYF. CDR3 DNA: TGTGCCACCAGTGACCCTTCTGCACCTAGTAACGAGCAGTACTTC.

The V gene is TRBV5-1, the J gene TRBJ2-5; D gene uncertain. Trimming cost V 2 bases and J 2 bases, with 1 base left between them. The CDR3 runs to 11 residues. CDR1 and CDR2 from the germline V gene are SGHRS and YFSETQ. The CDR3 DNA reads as TGCGCCAGCAGCTTACAAGAGACCCAGTACTTC. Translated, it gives CASSLQETQYF.

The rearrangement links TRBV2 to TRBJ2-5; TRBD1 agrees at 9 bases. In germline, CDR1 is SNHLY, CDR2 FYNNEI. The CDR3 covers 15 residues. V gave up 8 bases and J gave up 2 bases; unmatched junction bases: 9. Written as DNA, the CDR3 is TGTGCCAGCGCTTTGGACAGGGGATGGCAAGAGACCCAGTACTTC. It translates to CASALDRGWQETQYF.

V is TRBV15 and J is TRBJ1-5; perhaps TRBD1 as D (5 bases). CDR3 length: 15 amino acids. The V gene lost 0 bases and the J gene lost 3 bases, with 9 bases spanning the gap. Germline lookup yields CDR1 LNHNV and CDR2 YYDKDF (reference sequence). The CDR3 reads CATSRDRGANQPQHF. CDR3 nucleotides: TGTGCCACCAGCAGAGATAGAGGGGCCAATCAGCCCCAGCATTTT.

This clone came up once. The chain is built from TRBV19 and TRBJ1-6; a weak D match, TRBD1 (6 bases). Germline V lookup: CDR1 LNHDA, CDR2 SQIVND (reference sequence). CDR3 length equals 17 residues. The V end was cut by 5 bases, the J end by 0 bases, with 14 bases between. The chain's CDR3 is CASSSPADSSYNSPLHF. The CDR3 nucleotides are TGTGCCAGTAGTTCCCCCGCGGACAGCTCCTATAATTCACCCCTCCACTTT. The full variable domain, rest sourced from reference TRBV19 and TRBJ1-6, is DGGITQSPKYLFRKEGQNVTLSCEQNLNHDAMYWYRQDPGQGLRLIYYSQIVNDFQKGDIAEGYSVSREKKESFPLTVTSAQKNPTAFYLCASSSPADSSYNSPLHFGNGTRLTVT.

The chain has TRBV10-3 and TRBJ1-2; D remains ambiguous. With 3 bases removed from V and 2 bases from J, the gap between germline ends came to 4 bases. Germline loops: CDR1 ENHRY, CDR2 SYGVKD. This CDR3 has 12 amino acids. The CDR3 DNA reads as TGTGCCATCAGTGAAGGGAACTATGGCTACACCTTC. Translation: CAISEGNYGYTF.

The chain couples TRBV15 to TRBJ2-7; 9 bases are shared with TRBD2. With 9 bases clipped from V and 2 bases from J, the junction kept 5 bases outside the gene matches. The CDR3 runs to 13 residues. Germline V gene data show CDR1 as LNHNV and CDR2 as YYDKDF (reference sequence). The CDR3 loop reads CATSAGGPYEQYF. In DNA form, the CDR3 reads TGTGCCACTTCAGCGGGGGGTCCCTACGAGCAGTACTTC.

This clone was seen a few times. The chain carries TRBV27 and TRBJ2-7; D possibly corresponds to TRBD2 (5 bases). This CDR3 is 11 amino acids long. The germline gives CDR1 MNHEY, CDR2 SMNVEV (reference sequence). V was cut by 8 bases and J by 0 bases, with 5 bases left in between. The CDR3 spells CASAGSYEQYF. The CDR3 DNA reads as TGTGCCAGCGCGGGCTCCTACGAGCAGTACTTC.

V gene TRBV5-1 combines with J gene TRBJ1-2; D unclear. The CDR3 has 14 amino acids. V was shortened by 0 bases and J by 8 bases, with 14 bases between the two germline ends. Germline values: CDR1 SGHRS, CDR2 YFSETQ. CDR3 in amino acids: CASSLARDKGGYTF. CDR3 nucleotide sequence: TGCGCCAGCAGCTTGGCCCGGGATAAAGGAGGCTACACCTTC.

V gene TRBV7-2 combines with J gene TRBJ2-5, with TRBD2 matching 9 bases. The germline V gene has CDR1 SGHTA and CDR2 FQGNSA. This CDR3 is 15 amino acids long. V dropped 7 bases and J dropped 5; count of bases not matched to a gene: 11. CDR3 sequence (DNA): TGTGCCAGCACCGGCGGCGGGAGGGCCGTCGAGACCCAGTACTTC. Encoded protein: CASTGGGRAVETQYF.